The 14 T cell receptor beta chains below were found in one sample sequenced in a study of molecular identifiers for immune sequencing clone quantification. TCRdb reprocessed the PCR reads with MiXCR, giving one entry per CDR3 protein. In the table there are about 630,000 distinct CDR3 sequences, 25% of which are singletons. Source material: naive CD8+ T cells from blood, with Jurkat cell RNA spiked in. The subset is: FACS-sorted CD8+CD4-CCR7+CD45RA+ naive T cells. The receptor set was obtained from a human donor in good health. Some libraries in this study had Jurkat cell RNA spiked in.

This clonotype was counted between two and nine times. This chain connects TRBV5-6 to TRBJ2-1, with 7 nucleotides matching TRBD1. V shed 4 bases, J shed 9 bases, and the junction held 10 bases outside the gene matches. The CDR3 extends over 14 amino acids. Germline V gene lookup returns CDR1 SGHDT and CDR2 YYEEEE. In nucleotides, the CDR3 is TGTGCCAGCAGCCCGGAAGACAGGGCTGGTGAGCAGTTCTTC. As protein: CASSPEDRAGEQFF.

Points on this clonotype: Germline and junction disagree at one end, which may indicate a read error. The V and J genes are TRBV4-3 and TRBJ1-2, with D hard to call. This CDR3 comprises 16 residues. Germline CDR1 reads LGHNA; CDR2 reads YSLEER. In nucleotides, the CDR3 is TGCGCCAGCAGCCAGGCCATTTCTGCAGGCGCCTATGGCTACGCCTTC. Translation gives CASSQAISAGAYGYAF.

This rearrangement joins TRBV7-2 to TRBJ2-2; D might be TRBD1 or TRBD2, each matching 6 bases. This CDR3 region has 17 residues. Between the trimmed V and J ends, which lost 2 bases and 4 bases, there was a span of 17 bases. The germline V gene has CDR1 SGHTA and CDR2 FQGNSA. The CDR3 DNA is TGTGCCAGCAGCTTAATTACTCCGGGGGCTCGCACCGGGGAGCTGTTTTTT. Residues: CASSLITPGARTGELFF.

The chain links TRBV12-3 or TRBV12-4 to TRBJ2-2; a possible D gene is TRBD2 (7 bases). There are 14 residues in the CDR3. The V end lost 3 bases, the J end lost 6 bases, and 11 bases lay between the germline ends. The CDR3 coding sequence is TGTGCCAGCAGTTTCGCGGGGGCAGCCGGGGAGCTGTTTTTT. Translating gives CASSFAGAAGELFF.

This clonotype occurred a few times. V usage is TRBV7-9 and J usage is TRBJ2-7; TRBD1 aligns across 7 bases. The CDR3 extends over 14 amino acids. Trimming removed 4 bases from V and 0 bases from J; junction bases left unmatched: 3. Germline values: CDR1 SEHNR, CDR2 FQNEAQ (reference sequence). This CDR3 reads CASSSDRASYEQYF. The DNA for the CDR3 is TGTGCCAGCAGCTCCGACAGGGCCTCCTACGAGCAGTACTTC.

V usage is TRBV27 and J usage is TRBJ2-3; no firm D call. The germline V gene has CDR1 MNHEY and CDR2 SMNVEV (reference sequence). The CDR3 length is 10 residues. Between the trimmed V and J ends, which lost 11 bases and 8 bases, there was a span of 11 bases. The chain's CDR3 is CALCRGTQYF. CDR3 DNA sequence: TGTGCCCTCTGTCGAGGTACGCAGTATTTT.

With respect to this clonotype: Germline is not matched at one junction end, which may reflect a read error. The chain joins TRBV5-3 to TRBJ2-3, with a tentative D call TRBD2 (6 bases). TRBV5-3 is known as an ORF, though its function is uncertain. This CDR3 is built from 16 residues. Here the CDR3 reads CASSLFGGESTDTQYF. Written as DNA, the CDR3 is TGTGCCAGCAGCTTGTTTGGCGGGGAAAGCACAGATACGCAGTATTTT.

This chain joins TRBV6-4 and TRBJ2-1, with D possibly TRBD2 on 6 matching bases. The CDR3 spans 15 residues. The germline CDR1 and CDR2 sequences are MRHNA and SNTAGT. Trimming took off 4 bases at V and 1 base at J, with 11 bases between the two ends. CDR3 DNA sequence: TGTGCCAGCAGTGGGCGGGAAGGGTCCTACAATGAGCAGTTCTTC. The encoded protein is CASSGREGSYNEQFF.

The CDR3 reads CASKDSNLLQETQYF. CDR3 bases: TGCGCCAGCAAGGACTCGAACTTACTACAAGAGACCCAGTACTTC. This chain joins TRBV10-2 and TRBJ2-5; TRBD2 is a possible D gene (5 bases). CDR1 and CDR2 from the germline V gene are WSHSY and SAAADI. The CDR3 extends over 15 amino acids. Trimming took 7 bases from V and 2 from J, leaving 17 bases between them.

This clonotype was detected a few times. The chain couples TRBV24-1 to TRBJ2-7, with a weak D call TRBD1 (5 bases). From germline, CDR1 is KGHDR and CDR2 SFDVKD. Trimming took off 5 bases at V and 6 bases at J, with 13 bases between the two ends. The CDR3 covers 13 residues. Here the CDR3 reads CATSAGRVSEQYF. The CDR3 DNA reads TGTGCCACCAGTGCTGGCAGGGTCAGCGAGCAGTACTTC.

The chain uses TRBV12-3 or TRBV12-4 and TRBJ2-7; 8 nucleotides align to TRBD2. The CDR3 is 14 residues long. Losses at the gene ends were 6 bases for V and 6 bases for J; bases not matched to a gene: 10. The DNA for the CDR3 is TGTGCCAGCAGCCTTTTCGACGGGACTAGCGAGCAGTACTTC. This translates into CASSLFDGTSEQYF.

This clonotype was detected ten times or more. CDR3 sequence: CASSLIGQAFEADTQYF. CDR3 DNA: TGTGCCAGCAGCTTGATAGGACAGGCCTTCGAGGCAGATACGCAGTATTTT. The chain joins TRBV5-6 to TRBJ2-3; 7 bases are a match to TRBD1. The CDR3 runs 17 residues. Per germline, CDR1 SGHDT and CDR2 YYEEEE. V lost 1 base and J lost 4; bases outside the gene matches: 12.

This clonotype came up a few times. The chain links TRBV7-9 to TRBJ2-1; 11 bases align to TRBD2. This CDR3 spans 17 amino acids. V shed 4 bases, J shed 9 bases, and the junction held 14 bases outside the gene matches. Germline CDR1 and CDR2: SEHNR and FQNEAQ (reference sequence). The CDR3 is CASSSTLGLAGGVEQFF. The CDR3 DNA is TGTGCCAGCAGCTCCACCCTTGGACTAGCGGGCGGGGTTGAGCAGTTCTTC. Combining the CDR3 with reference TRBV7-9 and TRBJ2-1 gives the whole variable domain DTGVSQNPRHKITKRGQNVTFRCDPISEHNRLYWYRQTLGQGPEFLTYFQNEAQLEKSRLLSDRFSAERPKGSFSTLEIQRTEQGDSAMYLCASSSTLGLAGGVEQFFGPGTRLTVL.

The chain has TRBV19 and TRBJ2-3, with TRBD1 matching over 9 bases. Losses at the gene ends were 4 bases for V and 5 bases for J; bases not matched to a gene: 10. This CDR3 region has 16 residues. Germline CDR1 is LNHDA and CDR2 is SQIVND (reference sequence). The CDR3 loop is CASSTTGTGFKDTQYF. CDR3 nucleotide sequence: TGTGCCAGTAGTACGACCGGGACAGGGTTCAAAGATACGCAGTATTTT.